This TCR beta chain was sequenced during a study of T-cell reconstitution after alpha-beta-depleted transplantation in children. Per germline, CDR1 DFQATT and CDR2 SNEGSKA (reference sequence). The CDR3 consists of 17 residues. Construction of the TCRbeta library involved unique molecular identifiers. TCRdb used MiXCR to reprocess the PCR reads, holding one entry per CDR3 protein. The top ten clones hold about 2.2% of a sample with fewer than 700,000 distinct CDR3 sequences, 10% to 15% of them seen once. This clonotype was seen only once. The chain combines TRBV20-1 with TRBJ2-3; the match to TRBD2 covers 9 bases. The origin of this receptor is a male patient between 10 and 17 years old who had a stem cell transplant for acute myeloid leukemia, so the T cells may come from the graft donor. Here the sequenced sample was PBMCs, mostly from graft donor cells, taken 360 days after TCRalphabeta/CD19-depleted stem cell transplant. CDR3 bases: TGCAGCTTCTGTCGGGGGAGCGGGAGGAATCTATTAGATACGCAGTATTTT. Protein: CSFCRGSGRNLLDTQYF.